This T cell receptor beta chain derives from a study of blood T cells in healthy people across ages. Findings and limits, study-wide: Underestimates were what the diversity estimates from one million T cells were considered to be. PBMCs were not sorted, which prevented a conclusive comparison of naive versus antigen-experienced cells.

Worth noting for this clonotype: The antigen remains undetermined.

Next came a second PCR, run for about 7 to 12 cycles, which used a sample-barcoded 5' primer along with a J-beta primer mix. TCRdb processed the 5' RACE reads anew with MiXCR; each CDR3 protein has one entry. The data contain some 1.5 million distinct CDR3 sequences, approximately 43% of them singletons. The CDR3 has 13 residues. Looked up from germline, CDR1 is LNHDA and CDR2 is SQIVND (reference sequence). Each sample had at least 6.5 million PBMCs isolated. Total RNA extracted from each sample amounted to at least 6 micrograms. Sequencing was carried out using blood. The source is a woman aged 18-29 years in good health. The chain carries TRBV19 and TRBJ2-7, with D uncertain. The J call could be wrong; TRBJ2-5 is a better fit for the DNA end. CDR3 in DNA: TGTGCCAGTAGTAAGCTGAAAAGGGAGACCCAGTACTTC. It is translated as CASSKLKRETQYF.